This is a list of T cell receptor beta chains from one sample in a study of T cell changes during pregnancy in multiple sclerosis. Assay: immunoSEQ multiplex PCR; the TCRdb copy retains only in-frame clones and omits some. The sample has about 40,000 clones; roughly nine tenths are singletons. The sample here was CD8+ T cells from peripheral blood mononuclear cells, taken before pregnancy. The receptors stem from a female donor with multiple sclerosis, enrolled in a pregnancy study. Each CDR3 is given with its conserved first and last residue. D genes are given only for firm matches. The listing skips clone size in some rows; elsewhere it reads once, few, many or a size class.

>TRBV27|TRBJ2-7|NA|NA
CASSLGSGSYEQYF
TGTGCCAGCAGTTTGGGAAGCGGGTCTTACGAGCAGTACTTC
>TRBV19|TRBJ1-2|NA|NA
CASRVSWYGYTF
TGTGCCAGCAGGGTTTCGTGGTATGGCTACACCTTC
>TRBV28|TRBJ2-7|TRBD2|NA
CASSSLDKPTSGSSYEQYF
TGTGCCAGCAGTTCCCTCGATAAGCCGACTAGCGGGAGTTCCTACGAGCAGTACTTC
>TRBV27|TRBJ2-5|TRBD1|NA
CASSPGTGYGTQYF
TGTGCCAGCAGCCCCGGGACAGGGTATGGGACCCAGTACTTC
>TRBV9|TRBJ2-7|TRBD2|NA
CASSAGTSGFYEQYF
TGTGCCAGCAGCGCCGGGACTAGCGGGTTCTACGAGCAGTACTTC
>TRBV5-5|TRBJ2-5|TRBD1|NA
CASSPRTGTLLETQYF
TGTGCCAGCAGCCCCCGGACAGGGACACTACTAGAGACCCAGTACTTC
>TRBV7-2|TRBJ2-7|NA|NA
CASSLSSGTYEQYF
TGTGCCAGCAGCTTATCCAGCGGTACCTACGAGCAGTACTTC
>TRBV7-9|TRBJ2-1|TRBD2|NA
CASTMGLAANNEQFF
TGTGCCAGCACCATGGGACTAGCGGCAAACAATGAGCAGTTCTTC
>TRBV6-6|TRBJ2-7|NA|NA
CATQGSSYEQYF
TGTGCCACCCAGGGGAGCTCCTACGAGCAGTACTTC
>TRBV7-9|TRBJ2-1|TRBD2|NA
CASSLVAGGSNEQFF
TGTGCCAGCAGCTTAGTAGCGGGAGGGAGCAATGAGCAGTTCTTC
>TRBV7-6|TRBJ1-3|NA|NA
CASSTKGLSGNTIYF
TGTGCCAGCAGCACAAAGGGGCTCTCGGGAAACACCATATATTTT
>TRBV14|TRBJ1-2|NA|NA
CASSLAGEGYTF
TGTGCCAGCAGCCTAGCAGGGGAGGGCTACACCTTC
>TRBV19|TRBJ2-1|TRBD2|NA
CAIGLAGLHNEQFF
TGTGCCATTGGACTAGCGGGACTACACAATGAGCAGTTCTTC
>TRBV6-5|TRBJ2-1|NA|NA
CASSYSAGSEQFF
TGTGCCAGCAGTTACTCGGCGGGGAGTGAGCAGTTCTTC
>TRBV18|TRBJ2-1|TRBD1|NA
CASSPLDRGPSYNEQFF
TGTGCCAGCTCACCACTTGACAGGGGGCCCTCCTACAATGAGCAGTTCTTC
>TRBV19|TRBJ1-5|NA|NA
CASSIGRGTNQPQHF
TGTGCCAGTAGTATAGGGCGAGGTACCAATCAGCCCCAGCATTTT
>TRBV9|TRBJ1-2|NA|once
CASRDTDYGYTF
TGTGCCAGCAGAGACACCGACTATGGCTACACCTTC
>TRBV19|TRBJ2-1|NA|once
CASSIGTPTYNEQFF
TGTGCCAGTAGTATAGGTACCCCTACCTACAATGAGCAGTTCTTC
>TRBV19|TRBJ1-3|NA|NA
CAVRSGNTIYF
TGTGCCGTTCGCTCTGGAAACACCATATATTTT
>TRBV5-6|TRBJ2-7|TRBD1|once
CASSPLAQGVTYEQYF
TGTGCCAGCAGCCCCCTAGCACAGGGGGTCACCTACGAGCAGTACTTC
>TRBV27|TRBJ2-1|TRBD2|NA
CASTPGTSPYNEQFF
TGTGCCAGCACGCCCGGGACTAGCCCCTACAATGAGCAGTTCTTC
>TRBV9|TRBJ2-1|TRBD1|medium-sized
CASSVSGTGTNEQFF
TGTGCCAGCAGCGTATCCGGGACAGGGACAAATGAGCAGTTCTTC
>TRBV28|TRBJ2-1|TRBD2|NA
CASSSLLWREVPNEQFF
TGTGCCAGCAGTTCACTTTTGTGGCGGGAGGTCCCCAATGAGCAGTTCTTC
>TRBV19|TRBJ1-5|NA|NA
CASNLNSNQPQHF
TGTGCCAGTAATCTAAATAGCAATCAGCCCCAGCATTTT
>TRBV7-2|TRBJ2-7|TRBD2|NA
CASSPRGLAGGLYEQYF
TGTGCCAGCAGCCCCAGGGGATTAGCGGGAGGCCTATACGAGCAGTACTTC
>TRBV7-9|TRBJ2-5|NA|NA
CASSLREETQYF
TGTGCCAGCAGCTTACGGGAAGAGACCCAGTACTTC
>TRBV28|TRBJ2-3|NA|few
CASSLLESTDTQYF
TGTGCCAGCAGTTTATTGGAGAGCACAGATACGCAGTATTTT